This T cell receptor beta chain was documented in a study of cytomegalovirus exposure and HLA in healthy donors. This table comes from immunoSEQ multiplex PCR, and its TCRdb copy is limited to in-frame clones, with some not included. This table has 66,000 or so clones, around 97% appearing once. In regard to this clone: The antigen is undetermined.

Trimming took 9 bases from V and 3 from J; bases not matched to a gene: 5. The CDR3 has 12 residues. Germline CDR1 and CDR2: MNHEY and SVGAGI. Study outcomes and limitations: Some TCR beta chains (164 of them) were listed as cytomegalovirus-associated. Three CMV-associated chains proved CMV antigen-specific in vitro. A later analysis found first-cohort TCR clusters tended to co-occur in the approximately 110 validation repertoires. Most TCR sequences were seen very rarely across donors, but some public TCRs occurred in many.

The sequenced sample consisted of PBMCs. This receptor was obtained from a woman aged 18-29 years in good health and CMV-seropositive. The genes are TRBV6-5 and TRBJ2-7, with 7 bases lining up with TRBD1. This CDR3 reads CASSGQSYEQYF. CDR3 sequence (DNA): TGTGCCAGTTCGGGACAGAGCTACGAGCAGTACTTC.